This T cell receptor beta chain came from a study of T cell responses to AZD1222 COVID-19 vaccine. This clone was seen more than once but under ten times. Its target is unknown. Whole-study results and caveats: Close to half of all spike-specific TCRs reportedly target regions of the variants that are unmutated. An increase in Spike-specific TCR breadth and depth was observed after two AZD1222 doses.

CDR1 MDHEN and CDR2 SYDVKM come from the germline V gene. The CDR3 length is 16 residues. V lost 1 base to trimming and J lost 3 bases, with 15 bases between them. The method was immunoSEQ multiplex PCR; TCRdb's version includes in-frame clones alone and lacks a portion of them. The repertoire holds some 200,000 clones, with roughly 92% as singletons. This clonotype was sampled from an adult who received the AZD1222 COVID-19 vaccine. The source was peripheral blood, collected 28 days after the second AZD1222 dose. The chain uses TRBV28 and TRBJ1-2, with a tentative D call TRBD1 (6 bases). Here the CDR3 reads CASSLLGDRIYYGYTF. The CDR3 DNA reads TGTGCCAGCAGTTTATTGGGAGACAGGATCTACTATGGCTACACCTTC.